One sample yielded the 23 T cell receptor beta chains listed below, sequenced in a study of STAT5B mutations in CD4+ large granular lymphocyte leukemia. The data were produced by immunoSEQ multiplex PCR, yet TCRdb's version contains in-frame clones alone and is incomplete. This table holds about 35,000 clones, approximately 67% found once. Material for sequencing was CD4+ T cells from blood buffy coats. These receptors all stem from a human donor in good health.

The CDR3 nucleotides read TGTGCCAGCAGCCCCCTAGCGGGGGGTGCCACAGATACGCAGTATTTT. Protein product: CASSPLAGGATDTQYF. This chain connects TRBV5-4 to TRBJ2-3; TRBD2 agrees at 11 bases. This CDR3 comprises 16 residues. Trimming took 4 bases from V and 2 from J; bases not matched to a gene: 6. CDR1 is SGHNT, CDR2 YYREEE, per germline (reference sequence).

The CDR3 is CASSYDGPSTGYGYTF. Here the CDR3 DNA reads TGTGCCAGCAGTTACGACGGGCCTTCGACAGGTTATGGCTACACCTTC. The chain combines TRBV6-6 with TRBJ1-2, with D possibly TRBD1 on 6 matching bases. Per germline, CDR1 MNHNY and CDR2 SVGAGI (reference sequence). Trimming removed 2 bases at V and 5 bases at J, with 18 bases between. This CDR3 is 16 amino acids long.

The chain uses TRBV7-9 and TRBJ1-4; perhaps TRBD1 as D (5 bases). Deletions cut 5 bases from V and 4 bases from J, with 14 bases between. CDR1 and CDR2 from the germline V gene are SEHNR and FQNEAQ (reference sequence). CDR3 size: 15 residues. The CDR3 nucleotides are TGTGCCAGCAGCGGGGGTGGGGCGGGTAATGAAAAACTGTTTTTT. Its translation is CASSGGGAGNEKLFF.

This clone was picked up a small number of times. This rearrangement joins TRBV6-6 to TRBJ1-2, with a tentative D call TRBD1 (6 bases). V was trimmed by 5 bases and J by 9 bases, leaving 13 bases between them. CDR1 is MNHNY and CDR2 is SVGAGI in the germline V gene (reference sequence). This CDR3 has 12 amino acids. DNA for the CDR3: TGTGCCAGCAGTACGCGACAGGATCGCTACACCTTC. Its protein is CASSTRQDRYTF.

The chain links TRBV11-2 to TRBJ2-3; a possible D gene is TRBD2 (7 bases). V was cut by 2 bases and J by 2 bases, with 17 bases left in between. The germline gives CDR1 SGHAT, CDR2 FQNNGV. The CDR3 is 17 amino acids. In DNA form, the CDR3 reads TGTGCCAGCAGCTTATCCTCAATCGCGGGGGCCACAGATACGCAGTATTTT. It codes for CASSLSSIAGATDTQYF. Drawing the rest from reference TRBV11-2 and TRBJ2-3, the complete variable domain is EAGVAQSPRYKIIEKRQSVAFWCNPISGHATLYWYQQILGQGPKLLIQFQNNGVVDDSQLPKDRFSAERLKGVDSTLKIQPAKLEDSAVYLCASSLSSIAGATDTQYFGPGTRLTVL.

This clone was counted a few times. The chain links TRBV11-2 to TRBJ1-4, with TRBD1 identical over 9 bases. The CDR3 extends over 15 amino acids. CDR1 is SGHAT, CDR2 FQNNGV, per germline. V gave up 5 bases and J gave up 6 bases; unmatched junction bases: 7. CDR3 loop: CASSPRQGVDEKLFF. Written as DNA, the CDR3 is TGTGCCAGCAGCCCTCGACAGGGGGTTGATGAAAAACTGTTTTTT.

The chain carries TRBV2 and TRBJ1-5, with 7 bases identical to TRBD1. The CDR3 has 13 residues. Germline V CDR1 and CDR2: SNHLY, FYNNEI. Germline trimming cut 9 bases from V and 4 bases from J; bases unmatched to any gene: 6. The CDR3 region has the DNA TGTGCCAGTTCCGGGACAGAAAATCAGCCCCAGCATTTT. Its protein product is CASSGTENQPQHF.

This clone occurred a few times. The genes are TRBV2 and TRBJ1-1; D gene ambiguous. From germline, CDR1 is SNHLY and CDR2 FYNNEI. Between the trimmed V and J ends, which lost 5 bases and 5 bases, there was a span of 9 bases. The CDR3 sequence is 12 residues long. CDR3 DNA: TGTGCCAGCAGTCCCTCGCTAACTGAAGCTTTCTTT. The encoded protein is CASSPSLTEAFF. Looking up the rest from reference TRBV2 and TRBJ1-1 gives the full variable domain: EPEVTQTPSHQVTQMGQEVILRCVPISNHLYFYWYRQILGQKVEFLVSFYNNEISEKSEIFDDQFSVERPDGSNFTLKIRSTKLEDSAMYFCASSPSLTEAFFGQGTRLTVV.

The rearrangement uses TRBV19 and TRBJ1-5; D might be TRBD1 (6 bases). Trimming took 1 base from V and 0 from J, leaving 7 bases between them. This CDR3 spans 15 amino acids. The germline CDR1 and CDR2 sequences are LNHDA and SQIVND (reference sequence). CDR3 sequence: CASSIAQGSNQPQHF. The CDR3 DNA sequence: TGTGCCAGTAGTATAGCACAGGGTAGCAATCAGCCCCAGCATTTT.

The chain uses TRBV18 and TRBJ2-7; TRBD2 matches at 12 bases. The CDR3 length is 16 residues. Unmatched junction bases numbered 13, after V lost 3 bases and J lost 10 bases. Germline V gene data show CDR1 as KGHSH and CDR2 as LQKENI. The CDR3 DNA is TGTGCCAGCTCACCGCCCCTACTAGCGGGGGGCTCTGACCAGTACTTC. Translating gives CASSPPLLAGGSDQYF.

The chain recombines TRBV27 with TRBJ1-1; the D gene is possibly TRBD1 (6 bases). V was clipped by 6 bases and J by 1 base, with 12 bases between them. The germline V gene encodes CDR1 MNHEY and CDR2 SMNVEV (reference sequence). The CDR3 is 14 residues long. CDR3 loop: CASSRLQGNTEAFF. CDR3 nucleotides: TGTGCCAGCAGCCGACTACAGGGGAACACTGAAGCTTTCTTT.

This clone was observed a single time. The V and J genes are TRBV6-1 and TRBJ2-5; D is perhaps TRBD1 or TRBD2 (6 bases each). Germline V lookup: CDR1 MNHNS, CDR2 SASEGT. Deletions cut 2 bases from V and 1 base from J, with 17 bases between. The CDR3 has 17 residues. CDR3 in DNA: TGTGCCAGCAGTGAATCCCCGGGGGCTCACCCCCAAGAGACCCAGTACTTC. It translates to CASSESPGAHPQETQYF.

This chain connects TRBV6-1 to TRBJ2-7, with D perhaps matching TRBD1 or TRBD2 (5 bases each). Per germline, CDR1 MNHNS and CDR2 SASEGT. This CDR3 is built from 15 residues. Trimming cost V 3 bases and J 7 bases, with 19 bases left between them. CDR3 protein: CASSESPGLKWEQYF. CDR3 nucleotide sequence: TGTGCCAGCAGTGAGAGCCCGGGGCTAAAGTGGGAGCAGTACTTC.

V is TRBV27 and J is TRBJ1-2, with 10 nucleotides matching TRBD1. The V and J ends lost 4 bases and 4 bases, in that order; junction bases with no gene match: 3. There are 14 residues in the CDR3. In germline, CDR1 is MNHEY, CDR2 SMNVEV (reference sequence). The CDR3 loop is CASSWGTGAYGYTF. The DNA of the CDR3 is TGTGCCAGCAGTTGGGGGACAGGGGCCTATGGCTACACCTTC.

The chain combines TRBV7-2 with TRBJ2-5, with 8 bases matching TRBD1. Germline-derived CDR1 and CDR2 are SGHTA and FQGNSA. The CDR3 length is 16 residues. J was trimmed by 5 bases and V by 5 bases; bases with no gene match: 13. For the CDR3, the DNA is TGTGCCAGCAGCCGCTTCGGGACAGGCGGAAAGGAGACCCAGTACTTC. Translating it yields CASSRFGTGGKETQYF.

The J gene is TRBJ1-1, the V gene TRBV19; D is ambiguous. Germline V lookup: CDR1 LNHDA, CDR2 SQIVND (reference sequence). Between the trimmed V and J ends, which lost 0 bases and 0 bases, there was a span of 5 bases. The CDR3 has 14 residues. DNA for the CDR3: TGTGCCAGTAGTATAGATCAGGTGAACACTGAAGCTTTCTTT. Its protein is CASSIDQVNTEAFF. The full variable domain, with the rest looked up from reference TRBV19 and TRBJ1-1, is DGGITQSPKYLFRKEGQNVTLSCEQNLNHDAMYWYRQDPGQGLRLIYYSQIVNDFQKGDIAEGYSVSREKKESFPLTVTSAQKNPTAFYLCASSIDQVNTEAFFGQGTRLTVV.

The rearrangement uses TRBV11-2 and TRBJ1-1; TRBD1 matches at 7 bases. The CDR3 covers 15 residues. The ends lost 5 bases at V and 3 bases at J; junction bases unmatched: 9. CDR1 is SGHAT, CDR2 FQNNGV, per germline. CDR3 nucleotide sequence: TGTGCCAGCAGCCCCGGGGGACAGAGGTACACTGAAGCTTTCTTT. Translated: CASSPGGQRYTEAFF.

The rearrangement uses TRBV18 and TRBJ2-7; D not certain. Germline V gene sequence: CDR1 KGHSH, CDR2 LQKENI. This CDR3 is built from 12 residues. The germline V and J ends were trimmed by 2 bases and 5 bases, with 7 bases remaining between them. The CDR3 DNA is TGTGCCAGCTCACCAATGGCCCACGAGCAGTACTTC. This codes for CASSPMAHEQYF.

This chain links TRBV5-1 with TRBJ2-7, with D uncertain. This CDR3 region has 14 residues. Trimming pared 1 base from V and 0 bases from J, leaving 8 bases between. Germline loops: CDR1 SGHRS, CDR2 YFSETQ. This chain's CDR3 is CASSLRSASYEQYF. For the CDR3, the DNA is TGCGCCAGCAGCTTGCGATCTGCCTCCTACGAGCAGTACTTC.

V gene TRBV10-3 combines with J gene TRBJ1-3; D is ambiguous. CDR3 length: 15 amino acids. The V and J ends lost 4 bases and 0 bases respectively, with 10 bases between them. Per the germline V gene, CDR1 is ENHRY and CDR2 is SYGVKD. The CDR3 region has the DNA TGTGCCATCAGTGTTGGCACGAGCTCTGGAAACACCATATATTTT. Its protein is CAISVGTSSGNTIYF.

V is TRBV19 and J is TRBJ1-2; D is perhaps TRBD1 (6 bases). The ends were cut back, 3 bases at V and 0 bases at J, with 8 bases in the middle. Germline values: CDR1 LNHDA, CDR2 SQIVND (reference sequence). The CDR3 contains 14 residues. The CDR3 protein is CASSIKGANYGYTF. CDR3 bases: TGTGCCAGTAGTATTAAGGGGGCTAACTATGGCTACACCTTC.

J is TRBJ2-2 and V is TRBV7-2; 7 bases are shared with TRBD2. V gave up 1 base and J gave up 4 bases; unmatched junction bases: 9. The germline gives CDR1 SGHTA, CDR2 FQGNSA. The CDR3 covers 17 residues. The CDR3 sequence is CASSLGGGVVGTGELFF. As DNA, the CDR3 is TGTGCCAGCAGCTTAGGGGGAGGGGTGGTAGGCACCGGGGAGCTGTTTTTT.

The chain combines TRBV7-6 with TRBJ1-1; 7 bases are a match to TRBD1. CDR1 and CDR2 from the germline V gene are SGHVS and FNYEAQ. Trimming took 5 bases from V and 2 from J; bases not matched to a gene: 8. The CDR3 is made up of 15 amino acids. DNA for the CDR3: TGTGCCAGCAGCCCACCGACAGGGACCAACACTGAAGCTTTCTTT. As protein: CASSPPTGTNTEAFF.